The clone carrying this T cell receptor beta chain showed up just once. These data are taken from a study of blood T cell repertoires in COVID-19. About the research overall: T cells, B-cell-depleted T cells, or PBMCs provided the cDNA or gDNA that served as material.

Profiling relied on immunoSEQ multiplex PCR, and the TCRdb table lists in-frame clones only, not all of them. The data show about 370,000 clones, 80% to 90% seen once. The germline gives CDR1 SGHTA, CDR2 FQGNSA. V lost 3 bases and J lost 1, with 12 bases in between. The CDR3 loop spans 15 amino acids. Sequencing used PBMCs or T cells enriched from blood (not recorded which). The rearrangement links TRBV7-2 to TRBJ2-5, with D tentatively TRBD2 (6 bases). This TCR was sampled from a young man who had recovered from COVID-19. In nucleotides, the CDR3 is TGTGCCAGCAGCTTGGGGAGTAGCGGCCAAGAGACCCAGTACTTC. This sequence encodes CASSLGSSGQETQYF.